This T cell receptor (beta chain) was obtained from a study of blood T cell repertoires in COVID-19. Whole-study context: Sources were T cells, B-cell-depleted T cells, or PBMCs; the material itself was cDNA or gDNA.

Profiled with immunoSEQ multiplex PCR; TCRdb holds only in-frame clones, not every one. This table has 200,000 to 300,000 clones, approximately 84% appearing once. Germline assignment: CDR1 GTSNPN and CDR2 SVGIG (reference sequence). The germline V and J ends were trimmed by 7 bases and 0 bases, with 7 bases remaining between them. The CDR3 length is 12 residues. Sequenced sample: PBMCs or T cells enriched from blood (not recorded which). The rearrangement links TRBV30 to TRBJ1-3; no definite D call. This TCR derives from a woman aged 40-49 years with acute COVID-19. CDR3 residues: CAFCNSGNTIYF. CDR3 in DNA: TGTGCCTTCTGTAACTCTGGAAACACCATATATTTT.